This TCR beta chain was observed in a study of neurological immune-mediated disorders. Study conclusions and caveats: The expanded clones of different subjects shared no CDR3 amino acid sequences (suggesting private repertoires in all groups).

With 5 bases clipped from V and 7 bases from J, the junction kept 5 bases outside the gene matches. The CDR3 consists of 13 residues. Germline loops: CDR1 SGHTA, CDR2 FQGTGA. The time point denotes: longitudinal time-point 2. This clonotype was seen repeatedly, ten times or more. Its specificity is unknown. By 5'RACE with 10-nucleotide random UMIs, the cDNA was made. TCRdb re-analysed the 5' RACE reads in MiXCR, keeping a single row per CDR3 protein. The table has about 33,000 distinct CDR3 sequences, 13% seen once. The rearrangement joins TRBV7-3 to TRBJ2-1, with TRBD1 matching over 7 bases. The sample taken for sequencing was PBMCs. This receptor was taken from a woman aged 40-49 years in good health. CDR3 nucleotides: TGTGCCAGCAGCCTACAACAGGGGAATGAGCAGTTCTTC. Amino acid sequence: CASSLQQGNEQFF. Using reference TRBV7-3 and TRBJ2-1 for the parts outside the CDR3, the full variable domain is GAGVSQTPSNKVTEKGKYVELRCDPISGHTALYWYRQSLGQGPEFLIYFQGTGAADDSGLPNDRFFAVRPEGSVSTLKIQRTERGDSAVYLCASSLQQGNEQFFGPGTRLTVL.